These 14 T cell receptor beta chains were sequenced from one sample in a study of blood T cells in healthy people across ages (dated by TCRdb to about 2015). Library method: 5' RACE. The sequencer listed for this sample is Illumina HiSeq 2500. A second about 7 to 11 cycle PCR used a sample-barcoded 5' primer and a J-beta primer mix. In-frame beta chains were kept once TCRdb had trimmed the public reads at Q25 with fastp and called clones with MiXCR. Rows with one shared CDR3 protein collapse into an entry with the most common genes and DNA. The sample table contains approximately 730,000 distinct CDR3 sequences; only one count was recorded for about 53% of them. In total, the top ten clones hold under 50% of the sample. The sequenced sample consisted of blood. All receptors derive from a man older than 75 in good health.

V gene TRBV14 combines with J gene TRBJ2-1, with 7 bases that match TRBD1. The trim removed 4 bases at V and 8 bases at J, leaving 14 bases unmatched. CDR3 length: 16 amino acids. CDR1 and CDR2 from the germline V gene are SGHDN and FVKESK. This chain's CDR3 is CASSRQGLSSFDEQFF. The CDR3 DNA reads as TGTGCCAGCAGCCGACAGGGTTTGTCGAGTTTCGATGAGCAGTTCTTC.

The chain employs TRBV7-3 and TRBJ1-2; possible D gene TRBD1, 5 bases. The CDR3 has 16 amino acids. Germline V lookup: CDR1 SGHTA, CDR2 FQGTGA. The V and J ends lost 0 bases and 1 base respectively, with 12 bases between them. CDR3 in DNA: TGTGCCAGCAGCTTAACCGGCGGGGCTTTTAACTATGGCTACACCTTC. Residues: CASSLTGGAFNYGYTF.

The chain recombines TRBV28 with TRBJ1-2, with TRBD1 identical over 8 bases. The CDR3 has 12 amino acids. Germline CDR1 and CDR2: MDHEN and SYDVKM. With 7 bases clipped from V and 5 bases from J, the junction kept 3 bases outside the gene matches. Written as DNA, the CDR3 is TGTGCCAGCATGAGGACAGGGTATGGCTACACCTTC. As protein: CASMRTGYGYTF.

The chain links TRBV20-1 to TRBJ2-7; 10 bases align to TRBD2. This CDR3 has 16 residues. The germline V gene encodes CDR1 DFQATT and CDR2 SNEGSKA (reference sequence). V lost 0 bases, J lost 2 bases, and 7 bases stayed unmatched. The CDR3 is CSARDSRGTSAYEQYF. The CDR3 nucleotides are TGCAGTGCTAGAGATTCCCGGGGGACTAGCGCCTACGAGCAGTACTTC.

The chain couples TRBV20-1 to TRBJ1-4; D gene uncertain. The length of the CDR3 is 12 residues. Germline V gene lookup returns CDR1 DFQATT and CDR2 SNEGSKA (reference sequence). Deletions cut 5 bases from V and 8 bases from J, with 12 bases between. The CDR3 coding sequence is TGCAGTGCTCGGGGAGGAGAGGAAAAACTGTTTTTT. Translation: CSARGGEEKLFF.

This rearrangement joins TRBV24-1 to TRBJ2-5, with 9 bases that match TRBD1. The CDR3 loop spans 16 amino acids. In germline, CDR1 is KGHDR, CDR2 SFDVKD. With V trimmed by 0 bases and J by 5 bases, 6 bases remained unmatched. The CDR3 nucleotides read TGTGCCACCAGTGATTTGCGGGGACAGGGTGCGGAGACCCAGTACTTC. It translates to CATSDLRGQGAETQYF.

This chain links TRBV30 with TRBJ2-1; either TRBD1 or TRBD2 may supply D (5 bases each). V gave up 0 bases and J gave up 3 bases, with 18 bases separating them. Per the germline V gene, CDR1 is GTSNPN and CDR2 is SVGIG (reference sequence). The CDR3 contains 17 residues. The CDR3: CAWSVVVGTPGYNEQFF. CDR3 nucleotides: TGTGCCTGGAGTGTAGTGGTGGGGACCCCTGGCTACAATGAGCAGTTCTTC.

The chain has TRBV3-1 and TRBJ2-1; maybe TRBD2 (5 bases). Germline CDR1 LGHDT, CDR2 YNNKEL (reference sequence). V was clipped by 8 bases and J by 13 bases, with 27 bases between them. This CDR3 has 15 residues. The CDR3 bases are TGTGCCAGCGGAACGACGGCCTATAAGGGAGAGACCCAGTTCTTC. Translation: CASGTTAYKGETQFF.

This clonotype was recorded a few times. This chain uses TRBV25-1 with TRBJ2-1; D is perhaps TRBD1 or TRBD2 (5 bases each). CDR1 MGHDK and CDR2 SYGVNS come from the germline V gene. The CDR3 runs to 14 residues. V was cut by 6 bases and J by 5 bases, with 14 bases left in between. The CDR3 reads CASRHRDLNNEQFF. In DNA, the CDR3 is TGTGCCAGCAGACACCGGGACCTGAACAATGAGCAGTTCTTC.

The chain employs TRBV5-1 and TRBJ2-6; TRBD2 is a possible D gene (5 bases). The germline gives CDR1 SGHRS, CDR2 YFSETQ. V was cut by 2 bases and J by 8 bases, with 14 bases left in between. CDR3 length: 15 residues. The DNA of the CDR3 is TGCGCCAGCAGCTTCGTCGGGGTATCTACCAACGTCCTGACTTTC. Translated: CASSFVGVSTNVLTF.

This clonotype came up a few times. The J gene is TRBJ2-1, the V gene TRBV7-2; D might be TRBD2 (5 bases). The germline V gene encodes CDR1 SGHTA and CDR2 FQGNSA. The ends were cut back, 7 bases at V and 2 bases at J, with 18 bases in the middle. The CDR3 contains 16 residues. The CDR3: CASTLVARAAYNEQFF. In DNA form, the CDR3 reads TGTGCCAGCACCTTGGTCGCACGAGCGGCCTACAATGAGCAGTTCTTC.

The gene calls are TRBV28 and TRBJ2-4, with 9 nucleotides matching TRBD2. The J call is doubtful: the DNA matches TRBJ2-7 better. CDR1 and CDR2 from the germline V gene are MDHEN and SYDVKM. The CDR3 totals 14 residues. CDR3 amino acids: CASRDSSGTYEQYF. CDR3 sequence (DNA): TGTGCCAGCAGAGATTCTAGCGGGACTTACGAGCAGTACTTC.

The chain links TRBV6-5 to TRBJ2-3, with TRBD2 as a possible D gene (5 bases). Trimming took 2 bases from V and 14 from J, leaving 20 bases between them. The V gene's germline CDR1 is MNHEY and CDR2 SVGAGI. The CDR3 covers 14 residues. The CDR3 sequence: CASSYSGGGRYAYF. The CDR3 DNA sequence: TGTGCCAGCAGTTACAGCGGAGGAGGCAGATACGCGTATTTT.

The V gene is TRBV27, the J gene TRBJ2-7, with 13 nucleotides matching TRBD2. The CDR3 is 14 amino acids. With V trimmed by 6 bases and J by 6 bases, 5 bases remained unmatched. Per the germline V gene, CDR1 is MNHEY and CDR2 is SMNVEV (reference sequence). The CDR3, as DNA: TGTGCCAGCAGCCGACTAGCGGGAGGCCGCGAGCAGTACTTC. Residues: CASSRLAGGREQYF.